The 10 T cell receptor beta chains given below trace back to one sample, sequenced in a study of blood T cells in healthy people across ages. Through a sample-barcoded 5' primer and a J-beta primer mix, a second PCR was run for roughly 7 to 11 cycles. MiXCR, run by TCRdb on the 5' RACE reads, gives a single entry per CDR3 protein. The data hold roughly 1,500,000 distinct CDR3 sequences, with 42% observed a single time. Sequencing input: blood. Source of these receptors: a woman younger than 30 in good health.

The CDR3 protein is CASPQGPATYEQYF. The CDR3 DNA reads TGTGCTAGTCCCCAGGGCCCGGCGACCTACGAGCAGTACTTC. V gene TRBV11-3 combines with J gene TRBJ2-7, with a tentative D call TRBD1 (5 bases). Germline V gene data show CDR1 as SGHNT and CDR2 as YENEEA. The length of the CDR3 is 14 residues.

The chain employs TRBV12-3 or TRBV12-4 and TRBJ1-5; 8 positions match TRBD1. This CDR3 spans 15 amino acids. Trimming at V came to 7 bases and at J to 3 bases, leaving 8 bases not matched to a gene. The CDR3 protein is CASNQGTGLNQPQHF. The CDR3 bases are TGTGCCAGCAATCAGGGGACAGGCCTCAATCAGCCCCAGCATTTT.

The rearrangement uses TRBV7-3 and TRBJ2-5; 9 positions agree with TRBD2. Unmatched junction bases numbered 12, after V lost 5 bases and J lost 11 bases. This CDR3 comprises 14 residues. The germline V gene encodes CDR1 SGHTA and CDR2 FQGTGA. The CDR3 nucleotides are TGTGCCAGCAGCCTGCGGACTAGCGTGGATGAGCAGTACTTC. Its protein is CASSLRTSVDEQYF.

The V and J genes are TRBV4-1 and TRBJ1-1, with D possibly being TRBD1 (5 bases). The CDR3 runs 15 residues. Germline lookup yields CDR1 MGHRA and CDR2 YSYEKL. Trimming pared 8 bases from V and 1 base from J, leaving 17 bases between. The CDR3 loop reads CASPTPRGSNTEAFF. In nucleotides, the CDR3 is TGCGCCAGCCCTACACCGAGGGGTTCGAACACTGAAGCTTTCTTT.

The gene calls are TRBV11-2 and TRBJ2-1; TRBD2 agrees at 7 bases. Near its end, the DNA agrees better with TRBJ2-7, so the J call may be wrong. The length of the CDR3 is 17 residues. Germline CDR1 and CDR2: SGHAT and FQNNGV. In nucleotides, the CDR3 is TGTGCCAGCAGCTTAGATACCCGCGGGAGCGGCAACAATGAGCAGTACTTC. This sequence encodes CASSLDTRGSGNNEQYF.

The chain links TRBV14 to TRBJ1-2; D not resolved. The CDR3 sequence is 14 residues long. Trimming removed 3 bases from V and 8 bases from J, with 16 bases in between. The germline V gene encodes CDR1 SGHDN and CDR2 FVKESK. CDR3 residues: CASSQSGRANGYTF. The CDR3 DNA follows: TGTGCCAGCAGCCAGTCCGGGCGAGCTAACGGCTACACCTTC. Looking up the rest from reference TRBV14 and TRBJ1-2 gives the full variable domain: EAGVTQFPSHSVIEKGQTVTLRCDPISGHDNLYWYRRVMGKEIKFLLHFVKESKQDESGMPNNRFLAERTGGTYSTLKVQPAELEDSGVYFCASSQSGRANGYTFGSGTRLTVV.

The chain joins TRBV12-3 or TRBV12-4 to TRBJ2-1, with 8 bases lining up with TRBD2. Trimming at V came to 8 bases and at J to 5 bases, leaving 5 bases not matched to a gene. The CDR3 is 13 residues long. The CDR3 DNA is TGTGCCAGCGGTGCCGGGGGGGACAATGAGCAGTTCTTC. Protein product: CASGAGGDNEQFF.

The V call is TRBV5-1, the J call TRBJ1-1; a possible D gene is TRBD1 (6 bases). Trimming removed 4 bases at V and 0 bases at J, with 16 bases between. The germline V gene has CDR1 SGHRS and CDR2 YFSETQ. The CDR3 has 16 residues. The CDR3 DNA reads as TGCGCCAGCAGCAGCCCGGGAGGGGGATTGAACACTGAAGCTTTCTTT. Amino acids: CASSSPGGGLNTEAFF.

In its sample, this clonotype was seen a few times. The CDR3 bases are TGTGCCATCAGGCCGGGACAGCAAGAGACCCAGTACTTC. As protein: CAIRPGQQETQYF. The J gene is TRBJ2-5, the V gene TRBV10-3; 7 nucleotides match TRBD1. The ends lost 6 bases at V and 2 bases at J; junction bases unmatched: 3. Germline V gives CDR1 ENHRY, CDR2 SYGVKD. The CDR3 runs 13 residues.

This clonotype turned up a few times. The chain links TRBV7-6 to TRBJ2-3; the D gene is possibly TRBD1 (5 bases). The CDR3 has 16 amino acids. V was trimmed by 5 bases and J by 0 bases, leaving 15 bases between them. Per germline, CDR1 SGHVS and CDR2 FNYEAQ. CDR3 sequence (DNA): TGTGCCAGCAGCCCCCAGAGACAGTCTAGCACAGATACGCAGTATTTT. It specifies CASSPQRQSSTDTQYF. Using reference TRBV7-6 and TRBJ2-3 for the parts outside the CDR3, the full variable domain is GAGVSQSPRYKVTKRGQDVALRCDPISGHVSLYWYRQALGQGPEFLTYFNYEAQQDKSGLPNDRFSAERPEGSISTLTIQRTEQRDSAMYRCASSPQRQSSTDTQYFGPGTRLTVL.